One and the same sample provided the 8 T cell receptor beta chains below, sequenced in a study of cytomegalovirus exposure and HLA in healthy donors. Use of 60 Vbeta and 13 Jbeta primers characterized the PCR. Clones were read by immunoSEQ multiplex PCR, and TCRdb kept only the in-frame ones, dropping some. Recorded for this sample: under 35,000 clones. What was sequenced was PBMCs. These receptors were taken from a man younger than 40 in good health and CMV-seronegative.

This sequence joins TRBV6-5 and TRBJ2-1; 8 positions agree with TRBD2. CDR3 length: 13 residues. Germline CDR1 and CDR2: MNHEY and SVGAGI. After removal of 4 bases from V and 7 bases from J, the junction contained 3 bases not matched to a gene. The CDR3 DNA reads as TGTGCCAGCAGTTTGGAGCGGGAGAATGAGCAGTTCTTC. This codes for CASSLERENEQFF.

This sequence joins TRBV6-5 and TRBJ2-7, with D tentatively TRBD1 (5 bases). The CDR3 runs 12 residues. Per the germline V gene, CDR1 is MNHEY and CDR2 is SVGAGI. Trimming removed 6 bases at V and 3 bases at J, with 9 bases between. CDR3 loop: CASRDTLYEQYF. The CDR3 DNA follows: TGTGCCAGCAGGGACACGCTCTACGAGCAGTACTTC.

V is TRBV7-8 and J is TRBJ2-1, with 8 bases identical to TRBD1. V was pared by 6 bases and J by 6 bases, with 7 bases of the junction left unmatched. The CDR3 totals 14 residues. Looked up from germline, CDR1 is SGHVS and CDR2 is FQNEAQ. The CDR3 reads CASRDRTGTNEQFF. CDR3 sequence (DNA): TGTGCCAGCAGGGATAGGACAGGGACCAATGAGCAGTTCTTC.

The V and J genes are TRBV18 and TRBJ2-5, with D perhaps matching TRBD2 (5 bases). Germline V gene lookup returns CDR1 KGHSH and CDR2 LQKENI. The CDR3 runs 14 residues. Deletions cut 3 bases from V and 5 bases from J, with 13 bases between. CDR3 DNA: TGTGCCAGCTCACCGTCCCTAGCTGGGGAGACCCAGTACTTC. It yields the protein CASSPSLAGETQYF.

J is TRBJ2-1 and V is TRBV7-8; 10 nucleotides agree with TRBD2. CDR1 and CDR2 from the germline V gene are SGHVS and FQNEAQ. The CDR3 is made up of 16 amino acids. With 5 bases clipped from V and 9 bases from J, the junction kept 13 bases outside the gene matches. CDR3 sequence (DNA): TGTGCCAGCAGCCGGGGCGGGGCTAGCGGGAGAGGTGAGCAGTTCTTC. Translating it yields CASSRGGASGRGEQFF.

The CDR3 is CASSDSGPNEKLFF. CDR3 coding DNA: TGTGCCAGCAGTGATTCAGGGCCTAATGAAAAACTGTTTTTT. V and J are TRBV6-1 and TRBJ1-4; D possibly corresponds to TRBD1 (5 bases). The CDR3 sequence is 14 residues long. V was pared by 3 bases and J by 3 bases, with 8 bases between. Germline V CDR1 and CDR2: MNHNS, SASEGT.

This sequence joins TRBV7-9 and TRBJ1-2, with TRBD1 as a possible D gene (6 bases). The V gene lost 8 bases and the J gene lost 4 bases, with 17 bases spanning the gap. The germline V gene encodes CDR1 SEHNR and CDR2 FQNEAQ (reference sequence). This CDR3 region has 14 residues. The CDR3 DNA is TGTGCCAGCGGACAGCCGGTCATTGCCTATGGCTACACCTTC. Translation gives CASGQPVIAYGYTF.

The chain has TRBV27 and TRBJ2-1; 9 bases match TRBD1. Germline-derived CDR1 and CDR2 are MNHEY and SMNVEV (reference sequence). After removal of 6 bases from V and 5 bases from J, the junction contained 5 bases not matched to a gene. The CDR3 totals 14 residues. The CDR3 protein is CASRTGGVNNEQFF. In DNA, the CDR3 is TGTGCCAGCAGGACAGGGGGGGTAAACAATGAGCAGTTCTTC.